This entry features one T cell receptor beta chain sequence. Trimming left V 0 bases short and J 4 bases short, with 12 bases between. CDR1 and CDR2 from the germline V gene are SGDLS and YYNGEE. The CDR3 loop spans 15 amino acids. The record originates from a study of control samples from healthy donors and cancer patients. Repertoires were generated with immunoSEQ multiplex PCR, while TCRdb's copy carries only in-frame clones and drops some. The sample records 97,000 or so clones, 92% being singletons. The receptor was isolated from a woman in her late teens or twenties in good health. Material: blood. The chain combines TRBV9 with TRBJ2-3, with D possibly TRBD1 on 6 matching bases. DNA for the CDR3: TGTGCCAGCAGCGTAGGGCCGGGACAACCAGATACGCAGTATTTT. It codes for CASSVGPGQPDTQYF.